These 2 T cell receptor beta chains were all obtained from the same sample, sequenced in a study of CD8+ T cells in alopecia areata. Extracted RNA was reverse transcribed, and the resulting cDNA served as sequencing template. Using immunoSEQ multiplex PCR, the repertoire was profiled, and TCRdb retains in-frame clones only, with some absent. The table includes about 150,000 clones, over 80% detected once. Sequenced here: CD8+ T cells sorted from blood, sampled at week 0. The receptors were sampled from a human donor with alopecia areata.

The CDR3 spells CASSQALGGQLGYTF. As DNA, the CDR3 is TGCGCCAGCAGCCAGGCCTTGGGGGGGCAGTTAGGCTACACCTTC. The V call is TRBV4-1, the J call TRBJ1-2; maybe TRBD1 (6 bases). The CDR3 has 15 amino acids. CDR1 and CDR2 (germline): MGHRA, YSYEKL. V lost 3 bases and J 8 bases, leaving 19 bases between the germline ends.

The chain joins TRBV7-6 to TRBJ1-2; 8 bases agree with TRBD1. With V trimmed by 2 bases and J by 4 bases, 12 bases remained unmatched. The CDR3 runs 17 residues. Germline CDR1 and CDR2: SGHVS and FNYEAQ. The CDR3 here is CASSLLFGTGDSYGYTF. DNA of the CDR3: TGTGCCAGCAGCTTATTATTCGGGACAGGAGACTCCTATGGCTACACCTTC.